The present T cell receptor beta chain was sequenced within a study of T cell responses to AZD1222 COVID-19 vaccine (dated by TCRdb to about 2021). Broadly, across the study: Because spike-specific TCR depth and breadth did not differ between the two schedules, AZD1222 recipients who got a second dose at roughly 4 weeks were pooled with those who got a second dose at roughly 12 weeks. A total of 230 to 250 trial participants underwent TCR sequencing, of whom about 210 had received two doses of AZD1222 and about 25 had received two doses of the MenACWY control vaccine. Trial participants were enrolled by age into subgroups of 18-55, 56-69 and 70-plus years, and around 150, 29 and 61 TCR-sequenced participants, respectively, were included in these subgroups.

General findings and caveats noted by the study authors: Conclusions about previously exposed vaccinees are limited, since just five to seven AZD1222 recipients were seropositive for SARS-CoV-2 at baseline. The whole spike protein was spanned by vaccine-associated CD4 TCRs, and dominant responses were seen in regions 160-218 and 743-854. Most participants were white British and females outnumbered males, and the authors suggested that clonal diversity may have been underestimated. Nearly half of unique spike-specific TCRs reportedly recognized epitopes outside regions mutated in the B.1.351 and B.1.1.7 variants. No day 14 peak-response samples were available, so repertoires were characterized only after the peak T cell response. In the small 56-69-year group, the increase in depth fell short of significance, most likely because of low power. After two AZD1222 doses, both the breadth and the depth of spike-specific TCRs were significantly higher than at day 0 and than in MenACWY recipients.

Taken from the germline V gene, the CDR1 and CDR2 loops are KGHSH and LQKENI. The CDR3 goes from the cysteine to the phenylalanine over 14 residues. CDR3 DNA only is kept here, 42 bases in frame from base 1. V was cut back by 6 bases and J by 5 bases, leaving a gap of 16 bases between them. What this sample's time point label stands for: baseline before first vaccination. Samples from vaccinated people were obtained from the UK trials COV001 and COV002, which included a single-blind randomized controlled phase 2/3 trial of AZD1222 (ChAdOx1 nCoV-19) in healthy adults. For TCRbeta chain sequencing, PBMC samples were collected from trial participants at day 0 and at day 28 after the second dose. The CDR3 regions of human TCRbeta chains were analyzed by immunosequencing. On the authors' methods: TCRs in the repertoires were compared against a reference library of SARS-CoV-2-specific TCRs that had been generated with the MIRA antigen-specificity platform. Breadth was defined as the fraction of unique TCRs that were SARS-CoV-2-associated, and depth was defined as the fraction of total T cells that were SARS-CoV-2-associated. Each spike-specific TCR was assigned to its reactive spike region and to a CD4 or CD8 class using the MIRA data. Log10-transformed breadth and depth values were compared by one-way ANOVA with Sidak's multiple comparisons tests. TCRdb re-hosts the immuneACCESS table, in-frame sequences only. Its copies lack some clones; in the studies checked, an unresolved V gene accounts for under half of them, and the cause for the rest is not known. V, J and clone size were drawn from that table, and D and trimming were deduced from the DNA. The sample includes roughly 130,000 clones, with 80% to 90% observed a single time. The leading ten clones occupy approximately 8% of the sample.

Notes on this clone: Its antigen is unknown. There are no base qualities to consult, and no much larger clone falls within one base.

The sequence is built from TRBV18 and TRBJ1-2; a weak D assignment points to TRBD1 (6 bases agree). The sample was peripheral blood, taken on day 0 of AZD1222 vaccination. The sequence was collected from an adult in good health. The nucleotide sequence is given as TGTGCCAGCTCCCGGACAGATCAGGGGTATGGCTACACCTTC. Protein translation: CASSRTDQGYGYTF.